The next 28 T cell receptor beta chains were all read from a single sample in a study of T cell responses to AZD1222 COVID-19 vaccine. Method: immunoSEQ multiplex PCR; TCRdb's copy keeps in-frame clones and lacks some. The sample consists of some 130,000 clones, around nine tenths of them appearing once. The starting material was peripheral blood, obtained on day 0 of AZD1222 vaccination. The receptor set was obtained from an adult in good health.

V is TRBV7-9 and J is TRBJ2-1; D call uncertain. The V gene's germline CDR1 is SEHNR and CDR2 FQNEAQ (reference sequence). V lost 7 bases and J lost 9, with 10 bases in between. CDR3 length: 11 residues. CDR3 sequence (DNA): TGTGCCAGCACCAAAAAGGGTGAGCAGTTCTTC. As protein: CASTKKGEQFF.

The chain combines TRBV11-1 with TRBJ2-7; D is undetermined. Germline V gene lookup returns CDR1 SGHAT and CDR2 FQDESV (reference sequence). The CDR3 is made up of 13 amino acids. With 6 bases removed from V and 2 bases from J, the gap between germline ends came to 11 bases. CDR3 protein: CASSRDHTYEQYF. In DNA, the CDR3 is TGTGCCAGCAGTCGAGATCATACCTACGAGCAGTACTTC.

The chain couples TRBV30 to TRBJ2-7, with D possibly matching TRBD2 (6 bases). The CDR3 is 13 residues long. The ends were cut back, 0 bases at V and 6 bases at J, with 12 bases in the middle. Germline CDR1 reads GTSNPN; CDR2 reads SVGIG (reference sequence). CDR3 bases: TGTGCCTGGAGTGTAGGGAGGCAGGGCGAGCAGTACTTC. Its protein product is CAWSVGRQGEQYF.

V gene TRBV30 combines with J gene TRBJ2-1; D call uncertain. CDR1 is GTSNPN and CDR2 is SVGIG in the germline V gene (reference sequence). Trimming cost V 0 bases and J 4 bases, with 10 bases left between them. CDR3 length: 14 residues. CDR3 DNA sequence: TGTGCCTGGAGTGTACGGGCCCCATACAATGAGCAGTTCTTC. Amino acid sequence: CAWSVRAPYNEQFF.

This clone was counted a single time. The chain joins TRBV9 to TRBJ2-1; the D gene is possibly TRBD2 (6 bases). The CDR3 spans 16 residues. Trimming shortened V by 3 bases and J by 4 bases, and 17 bases separated the two germline ends. Germline V gene lookup returns CDR1 SGDLS and CDR2 YYNGEE. The CDR3 region has the DNA TGTGCCAGCAGCGCGCCTAGCGCAGCTTTTTACAATGAGCAGTTCTTC. Its protein product is CASSAPSAAFYNEQFF.

The J gene is TRBJ2-6, the V gene TRBV11-3, with D tentatively TRBD1 (6 bases). The CDR3 loop spans 15 amino acids. CDR1 is SGHNT, CDR2 YENEEA, per germline. V was trimmed by 6 bases and J by 4 bases, leaving 13 bases between them. The CDR3 DNA follows: TGTGCCAGCAGTCCTACAGGGCGAGGGGCCAACGTCCTGACTTTC. Protein: CASSPTGRGANVLTF.

V and J are TRBV7-2 and TRBJ1-5, with 7 bases matching TRBD1. This CDR3 is 16 amino acids long. From germline, CDR1 is SGHTA and CDR2 FQGNSA. Trimming took 5 bases from V and 6 from J; bases not matched to a gene: 13. The CDR3 region has the DNA TGTGCCAGCAGCGTCCGTACCCTGACAGGGCCTCAGCCCCAGCATTTT. Its translation: CASSVRTLTGPQPQHF.

The table lists this clone with a count of one. The rearrangement links TRBV7-9 to TRBJ2-6; 8 bases match TRBD1. V lost 5 bases to trimming and J lost 0 bases; unmatched junction nucleotides: 9. CDR1 SEHNR and CDR2 FQNEAQ come from the germline V gene (reference sequence). This CDR3 has 18 residues. The CDR3 nucleotides are TGTGCCAGCAGCCCGATGACAGGGGTGGGCTCTGGGGCCAACGTCCTGACTTTC. It translates to CASSPMTGVGSGANVLTF.

This sequence joins TRBV24-1 and TRBJ2-3; 9 bases align to TRBD1. The CDR3 loop spans 16 amino acids. The germline V gene encodes CDR1 KGHDR and CDR2 SFDVKD. After removal of 3 bases from V and 3 bases from J, the junction contained 6 bases not matched to a gene. CDR3 sequence: CATSDPQGAGTDTQYF. The DNA for the CDR3 is TGTGCCACCAGTGATCCACAGGGGGCAGGTACAGATACGCAGTATTTT.

The V call is TRBV4-3, the J call TRBJ1-2; tentatively, D is TRBD1 (5 bases). V shed 4 bases and J shed 0 bases, with 12 bases lying between them. This CDR3 contains 15 residues. Per the germline V gene, CDR1 is LGHNA and CDR2 is YSLEER. The chain's CDR3 is CASSPTTVSNYGYTF. The CDR3 region has the DNA TGCGCCAGCAGCCCCACGACAGTGTCTAACTATGGCTACACCTTC.

This chain joins TRBV25-1 and TRBJ1-1; possible D gene TRBD1, 5 bases. This CDR3 is built from 16 residues. Trimming took 6 bases from V and 1 from J, leaving 18 bases between them. The V gene's germline CDR1 is MGHDK and CDR2 SYGVNS. This chain's CDR3 is CASSLLTGPENTEAFF. The CDR3 nucleotides are TGTGCCAGCAGCCTGCTAACAGGCCCCGAGAACACTGAAGCTTTCTTT.

The chain recombines TRBV28 with TRBJ2-3, with 9 bases matching TRBD2. Germline loops: CDR1 MDHEN, CDR2 SYDVKM. V trimming: 4 bases; J trimming: 6 bases; junction bases outside the gene matches: 8. CDR3 length: 15 residues. CDR3 sequence reads: CASSSNSGSPDTQYF. The CDR3 nucleotides read TGTGCCAGCAGTTCCAATAGCGGGAGCCCGGATACGCAGTATTTT.

The genes are TRBV19 and TRBJ1-3; D is ambiguous. The germline V gene has CDR1 LNHDA and CDR2 SQIVND (reference sequence). This CDR3 is built from 16 residues. V lost 4 bases to trimming and J lost 0 bases, with 13 bases between them. CDR3 in amino acids: CASSNLMGNSGNTIYF. The CDR3 DNA follows: TGTGCCAGTAGTAACCTCATGGGGAACTCTGGAAACACCATATATTTT.

V gene TRBV6-2 or TRBV6-3 combines with J gene TRBJ1-5; tentatively, D is TRBD1 (5 bases). The CDR3 runs 17 residues. Germline CDR1 reads MNHEY; CDR2 reads SVGEGT. Trimming took 2 bases from V and 7 from J, leaving 21 bases between them. CDR3 loop: CASSYPLGRDEWQPQHF. The CDR3 DNA is TGTGCCAGCAGTTACCCACTAGGCCGGGACGAGTGGCAGCCCCAGCATTTT.

The chain employs TRBV18 and TRBJ1-1; D is uncertain. Germline CDR1 KGHSH, CDR2 LQKENI. Trimming cost V 4 bases and J 3 bases, with 12 bases left between them. The CDR3 runs to 14 residues. For the CDR3, the DNA is TGTGCCAGCTCACTTAAGGACGGGTACACTGAAGCTTTCTTT. It is translated as CASSLKDGYTEAFF.

This clone was observed a handful of times. This sequence joins TRBV10-3 and TRBJ2-1; a possible D gene is TRBD2 (5 bases). Between the trimmed V and J ends, which lost 6 bases and 2 bases, there was a span of 17 bases. Looked up from germline, CDR1 is ENHRY and CDR2 is SYGVKD. The CDR3 totals 16 residues. The CDR3 region is CAIRPDGAATYNEQFF. The CDR3 DNA reads as TGTGCCATCAGGCCCGACGGAGCGGCAACCTACAATGAGCAGTTCTTC.

V usage is TRBV5-1 and J usage is TRBJ2-7; 7 bases map to TRBD2. This CDR3 comprises 14 residues. CDR1 and CDR2 (germline): SGHRS, YFSETQ. V lost 5 bases and J lost 5; bases outside the gene matches: 10. The CDR3 DNA reads as TGCGCCAGCAGTCAGATCCCGGGGGGTAACGAGCAGTACTTC. Translation: CASSQIPGGNEQYF.

The V gene is TRBV25-1, the J gene TRBJ1-1; D might be TRBD1 (6 bases). The CDR3 loop spans 14 amino acids. The V end was cut by 4 bases, the J end by 0 bases, with 9 bases between. In germline, CDR1 is MGHDK, CDR2 SYGVNS. CDR3 amino acids: CASSATGMNTEAFF. DNA of the CDR3: TGTGCCAGCAGTGCCACAGGGATGAACACTGAAGCTTTCTTT.

The chain employs TRBV2 and TRBJ2-7; 7 bases align to TRBD1. Trimming removed 5 bases from V and 7 bases from J; junction bases left unmatched: 8. Germline loops: CDR1 SNHLY, CDR2 FYNNEI. This CDR3 is built from 13 residues. CDR3 nucleotide sequence: TGTGCCAGCAGTCTTCGACAGGGCGTAGAGCAGTACTTC. This sequence encodes CASSLRQGVEQYF. The full variable domain, in which reference TRBV2 and TRBJ2-7 provide the parts outside the CDR3, is EPEVTQTPSHQVTQMGQEVILRCVPISNHLYFYWYRQILGQKVEFLVSFYNNEISEKSEIFDDQFSVERPDGSNFTLKIRSTKLEDSAMYFCASSLRQGVEQYFGPGTRLTVT.

The chain links TRBV6-5 to TRBJ2-7; 8 nucleotides line up with TRBD1. This CDR3 contains 11 residues. V was pared by 4 bases and J by 11 bases, with 4 bases of the junction left unmatched. CDR1 MNHEY and CDR2 SVGAGI come from the germline V gene. The CDR3 here is CASSSPTGEYF. The CDR3 DNA is TGTGCCAGCAGTTCCCCGACAGGGGAGTACTTC.

V gene TRBV5-4 combines with J gene TRBJ2-7, with 13 positions matching TRBD2. CDR3 length equals 14 residues. Germline CDR1 reads SGHNT; CDR2 reads YYREEE (reference sequence). J lost 3 bases, V lost 7 bases, and 4 bases had no gene match. CDR3 region: CASSGLAGDYEQYF. The CDR3 DNA reads TGTGCCAGCTCAGGACTAGCGGGAGACTACGAGCAGTACTTC. Full variable domain (rest looked up from reference TRBV5-4 and TRBJ2-7): ETGVTQSPTHLIKTRGQQVTLRCSSQSGHNTVSWYQQALGQGPQFIFQYYREEENGRGNFPPRFSGLQFPNYSSELNVNALELDDSALYLCASSGLAGDYEQYFGPGTRLTVT.

The rearrangement uses TRBV7-2 and TRBJ2-6, with D perhaps TRBD1 (6 bases). V shed 2 bases and J shed 0 bases, with 8 bases lying between them. Germline values: CDR1 SGHTA, CDR2 FQGNSA. The CDR3 covers 16 residues. As DNA, the CDR3 is TGTGCCAGCAGCTTACGAGGGGGCTCTGGGGCCAACGTCCTGACTTTC. Residues: CASSLRGGSGANVLTF.

The chain is built from TRBV6-2 or TRBV6-3 and TRBJ2-7; a weak D match, TRBD2 (6 bases). Deletions cut 5 bases from V and 5 bases from J, with 22 bases between. Germline CDR1 and CDR2: MNHEY and SVGEGT. This CDR3 comprises 16 residues. The CDR3 nucleotides are TGTGCCAGCAGTCCCGATGACGACCATAGGGAGGACGAGCAGTACTTC. Its translation: CASSPDDDHREDEQYF.

The genes are TRBV29-1 and TRBJ2-1, with D possibly being TRBD1 (7 bases). CDR1 is SQVTM and CDR2 is ANQGSEA in the germline V gene. The length of the CDR3 is 15 residues. V was shortened by 6 bases and J by 5 bases, with 20 bases between the two germline ends. The CDR3 is CSVGRGGTVNNEQFF. The CDR3 DNA reads TGCAGCGTCGGGAGAGGGGGGACAGTTAACAATGAGCAGTTCTTC.

This clone was seen once. This sequence joins TRBV27 and TRBJ1-5; no clear D gene. V was trimmed by 1 base and J by 4 bases, leaving 8 bases between them. The CDR3 extends over 14 amino acids. Looked up from germline, CDR1 is MNHEY and CDR2 is SMNVEV (reference sequence). CDR3 residues: CASSLWVTNQPQHF. The CDR3 nucleotides are TGTGCCAGCAGTTTATGGGTAACAAATCAGCCCCAGCATTTT.

This sequence joins TRBV9 and TRBJ2-1; TRBD2 matches 7 bases. The CDR3 length is 18 residues. The germline gives CDR1 SGDLS, CDR2 YYNGEE. Unmatched junction bases numbered 11, after V lost 2 bases and J lost 0 bases. Here the CDR3 DNA reads TGTGCCAGCAGCGTCTCAGCGGGATTTGGTGACTCCTACAATGAGCAGTTCTTC. Protein: CASSVSAGFGDSYNEQFF.

This clone was recorded a few times. V and J are TRBV11-3 and TRBJ2-3; 7 bases align to TRBD2. The CDR3 extends over 17 amino acids. The trim removed 1 base at V and 4 bases at J, leaving 11 bases unmatched. Germline V lookup: CDR1 SGHNT, CDR2 YENEEA. DNA of the CDR3: TGTGCCAGCAGCTTAGGCCAGCGGGGACCCGGGGCAGATACGCAGTATTTT. This encodes CASSLGQRGPGADTQYF.

V usage is TRBV18 and J usage is TRBJ2-1, with TRBD1 matching 7 bases. The CDR3 totals 20 residues. V shed 3 bases, J shed 4 bases, and the junction held 21 bases outside the gene matches. Germline CDR1 KGHSH, CDR2 LQKENI. As DNA, the CDR3 is TGTGCCAGCTCACCCTTACGCTTTTACAGGGGCGAAAGTCATTACAATGAGCAGTTCTTC. Its translation is CASSPLRFYRGESHYNEQFF.